These T cell receptor beta chains were read from a single sample in a study of technical replicates of blood from a handful of donors. Assay: immunoSEQ multiplex PCR; the TCRdb copy retains only in-frame clones and omits some. The sample has some 81,000 clones; 90% to 95% are singletons. Specimen: T cells isolated from PBMCs. These receptors originate from a human donor in good health. The CDR3 runs from the conserved cysteine through the conserved F or W. Each record gives: V gene, clone size, J gene, D gene, CDR3 protein, CDR3 DNA. The D gene is left open where the match is weak. A clone size is listed for some rows: how often the clone was seen (once, few, many), or a class if it is expanded.

TRBV28,NA,TRBJ2-7,TRBD1,CASSLWDSYEQYF,TGTGCCAGCAGTCTTTGGGACAGTTACGAGCAGTACTTC
TRBV28,once,TRBJ2-1,NA,CASSLLPLISYNEQFF,TGTGCCAGCAGTTTACTTCCACTGATATCCTACAATGAGCAGTTCTTC
TRBV28,NA,TRBJ2-2,NA,CASSWRQDLNTGELFF,TGTGCCAGCAGTTGGCGACAGGACCTAAACACCGGGGAGCTGTTTTTT
TRBV28,NA,TRBJ1-1,NA,CASSSPGVGGTSTEAFF,TGTGCCAGCAGTTCCCCGGGCGTTGGGGGGACGAGCACTGAAGCTTTCTTT
TRBV7-9,NA,TRBJ1-3,NA,CASSLVGGESSGNTIYF,TGTGCCAGCAGCTTAGTCGGGGGAGAGAGCTCTGGAAACACCATATATTTT
TRBV18,NA,TRBJ1-5,NA,CASSPIRGVLEHF,TGTGCCAGCTCACCAATCCGGGGGGTACTTGAGCATTTT
TRBV27,NA,TRBJ2-7,TRBD1,CASRQGAISEQYF,TGTGCCAGCAGGCAGGGGGCAATAAGCGAGCAGTACTTC
TRBV19,NA,TRBJ2-7,TRBD1,CASSGTGTYEQYF,TGTGCCAGTAGCGGGACAGGGACCTACGAGCAGTACTTC
TRBV27,NA,TRBJ1-1,TRBD1,CASISFGQGSTEAFF,TGTGCCAGCATATCGTTCGGACAGGGGTCTACGGAAGCTTTCTTT
TRBV5-1,NA,TRBJ1-1,NA,CASSFRSGDGNTEAFF,TGCGCCAGCAGCTTCAGATCAGGGGATGGGAACACTGAAGCTTTCTTT
TRBV11-2,NA,TRBJ1-2,TRBD1,CASSSGTVTGYTF,TGTGCCAGCAGTTCCGGGACAGTGACTGGCTACACCTTC
TRBV5-4,few,TRBJ2-7,NA,CASSLDRDEQYF,TGTGCCAGCAGCTTGGACAGGGACGAGCAGTACTTC
TRBV4-1,NA,TRBJ2-7,NA,CASSHRPQGTAWYEQYF,TGCGCCAGCAGCCACAGACCCCAGGGTACTGCGTGGTACGAGCAGTACTTC
TRBV27,NA,TRBJ2-7,TRBD1,CASSFRDRPYEQYF,TGTGCCAGCAGTTTCCGGGACAGACCCTACGAGCAGTACTTC
TRBV7-2,NA,TRBJ2-7,NA,CASSFERSSYEQYF,TGTGCCAGCAGCTTCGAGCGATCCTCCTACGAGCAGTACTTC
TRBV5-1,NA,TRBJ2-7,NA,CASSLDPQGYEQYF,TGCGCCAGCAGCTTGGACCCACAGGGCTACGAGCAGTACTTC
TRBV7-9,NA,TRBJ1-3,NA,CASTPGGISGNTIYF,TGTGCCAGCACCCCGGGGGGGATCTCTGGAAACACCATATATTTT
TRBV5-1,NA,TRBJ1-1,NA,CASSSLGSGTEAFF,TGCGCCAGCAGCTCCCTAGGATCGGGCACTGAAGCTTTCTTT
TRBV5-1,NA,TRBJ1-1,NA,CASSQQGNTEAFF,TGCGCCAGCAGCCAACAGGGGAACACTGAAGCTTTCTTT
TRBV27,NA,TRBJ2-7,NA,CASSFGSYEQYF,TGTGCCAGCAGTTTCGGCTCCTACGAGCAGTACTTC
TRBV7-9,NA,TRBJ2-1,NA,CASSLSQGGSYNEQFF,TGTGCCAGCAGCCTCAGTCAGGGGGGTTCCTACAATGAGCAGTTCTTC
TRBV30,NA,TRBJ1-1,TRBD1,CAWSATGAEAFF,TGTGCCTGGAGTGCAACAGGGGCTGAAGCTTTCTTT
TRBV5-4,NA,TRBJ2-4,TRBD2,CASSLGSAGGDIQYF,TGTGCCAGCAGCTTGGGTTCGGCGGGGGGGGACATTCAGTACTTC
TRBV5-6,NA,TRBJ1-1,NA,CASSLDREFPEAFF,TGTGCCAGCAGCTTGGACAGGGAGTTTCCTGAAGCTTTCTTT
TRBV6-1,NA,TRBJ1-1,NA,CASSDGPGITEAFF,TGTGCCAGCAGTGATGGGCCAGGGATCACTGAAGCTTTCTTT
TRBV5-4,NA,TRBJ2-7,TRBD2,CASSYGLAGVESYEQYF,TGTGCCAGCAGCTATGGACTAGCGGGAGTGGAGTCCTACGAGCAGTACTTC
TRBV6-5,NA,TRBJ2-7,NA,CASSYSQYEQYF,TGTGCCAGCAGTTACTCTCAATACGAGCAGTACTTC
TRBV25-1,NA,TRBJ2-5,NA,CASSSPKATKTQYF,TGTGCCAGCAGTTCACCGAAAGCAACGAAGACCCAGTACTTC
TRBV6-4,NA,TRBJ2-1,NA,CASSDSVAPRDEQFF,TGTGCCAGCAGTGACTCGGTAGCCCCTCGGGATGAGCAGTTCTTC
TRBV28,NA,TRBJ1-5,TRBD1,CASSSGTGNQPQHF,TGTGCCAGCAGTTCCGGGACAGGCAATCAGCCCCAGCATTTT
TRBV19,NA,TRBJ1-1,NA,CASSWGGAPFLNTEAFF,TGTGCCAGTAGTTGGGGAGGAGCGCCCTTTCTGAACACTGAAGCTTTCTTT
TRBV7-9,NA,TRBJ2-5,NA,CASSLGVAETQYF,TGTGCCAGCAGCTTAGGGGTAGCGGAGACCCAGTACTTC
TRBV2,NA,TRBJ1-6,NA,CASSPRQDYNSPLHF,TGTGCCAGCAGTCCCCGACAGGACTATAATTCACCCCTCCACTTT
TRBV2,NA,TRBJ2-1,TRBD2,CAGRLAGKLSEQFF,TGTGCCGGCAGACTAGCGGGAAAGTTAAGTGAGCAGTTCTTC
TRBV15,NA,TRBJ2-7,TRBD1,CATSRDLDRGREQYF,TGTGCCACCAGCAGAGATCTGGACAGGGGGAGGGAGCAGTACTTC
TRBV7-8,NA,TRBJ2-7,NA,CASSLSTSRDEQYF,TGTGCCAGCAGCTTGTCGACTAGTAGGGACGAGCAGTACTTC
TRBV4-1,NA,TRBJ2-1,NA,CASSVPGLPIYNEQFF,TGCGCCAGCAGCGTACCGGGACTCCCAATCTACAATGAGCAGTTCTTC
TRBV11-2,NA,TRBJ2-7,TRBD1,CASSFNGQGLYEQYF,TGTGCCAGCAGCTTTAATGGACAGGGCCTCTACGAGCAGTACTTC
TRBV5-1,NA,TRBJ2-7,TRBD1,CASSPGTGGVSSSYEQYF,TGCGCCAGCAGCCCAGGGACAGGGGGTGTTTCCTCCTCCTACGAGCAGTACTTC
TRBV6-4,NA,TRBJ1-2,NA,CASSDSDRGGNGYTF,TGTGCCAGCAGTGACTCGGACCGGGGGGGTAATGGCTACACCTTC
TRBV4-1,NA,TRBJ2-5,TRBD2,CASSPSGAGETQYF,TGCGCCAGCAGTCCTTCGGGAGCGGGGGAGACCCAGTACTTC
TRBV6-1,NA,TRBJ2-3,NA,CASSVDGGDTQYF,TGTGCCAGCAGTGTTGACGGGGGAGATACGCAGTATTTT
TRBV28,NA,TRBJ2-1,TRBD2,CASRSGSLNNEQFF,TGTGCCAGCAGAAGCGGGAGTCTGAACAATGAGCAGTTCTTC
TRBV5-4,NA,TRBJ2-5,NA,CASSSLGQETQYF,TGTGCCAGCAGCTCCCTCGGCCAAGAGACCCAGTACTTC
TRBV13,once,TRBJ1-4,NA,CASSLVKGPSGEKLFF,TGTGCCAGCAGCTTAGTAAAGGGGCCGAGTGGTGAAAAACTGTTTTTT
TRBV10-3,NA,TRBJ2-5,TRBD2,CAISESVLLARQETQYF,TGTGCCATCAGTGAGTCCGTATTACTAGCGCGACAAGAGACCCAGTACTTC
TRBV6-5,NA,TRBJ2-2,NA,CATHPGAGELFF,TGTGCCACCCACCCCGGGGCCGGGGAGCTGTTTTTT
TRBV29-1,NA,TRBJ1-5,NA,CSVESGSNQPQHF,TGCAGCGTTGAATCGGGTAGCAATCAGCCCCAGCATTTT
TRBV5-6,NA,TRBJ1-3,NA,CASSYRRLGNTIYF,TGTGCCAGCAGCTACAGAAGGCTTGGAAACACCATATATTTT
TRBV5-1,NA,TRBJ2-2,TRBD1,CASSLRDSRPGELFF,TGCGCCAGCAGCTTGAGGGACAGCAGGCCCGGGGAGCTGTTTTTT
TRBV5-6,NA,TRBJ1-5,NA,CASSLGGAGQPQHF,TGTGCCAGCAGCCTTGGGGGAGCGGGCCAGCCCCAGCATTTT
TRBV28,NA,TRBJ2-7,NA,CASSTDLTYEQYF,TGTGCCAGCAGTACGGACTTAACCTACGAGCAGTACTTC
TRBV6-4,once,TRBJ2-3,TRBD2,CASSEEGGSTDTQYF,TGTGCCAGCTCCGAAGAGGGAGGGAGCACAGATACGCAGTATTTT
TRBV18,NA,TRBJ2-1,TRBD1,CASSPGTGQGDEQFF,TGTGCCAGCTCACCAGGGACAGGGCAAGGGGATGAGCAGTTCTTC
TRBV6-1,NA,TRBJ1-5,TRBD1,CASSKTGQNQPQHF,TGTGCCAGCAGCAAGACAGGGCAAAATCAGCCCCAGCATTTT
TRBV14,once,TRBJ2-6,NA,CASSRDYRRLSGANVLTF,TGTGCCAGCAGCCGAGATTACAGGCGCCTCTCTGGGGCCAACGTCCTGACTTTC
TRBV19,NA,TRBJ2-6,NA,CASTIQGSGANVLTF,TGTGCCAGTACCATCCAGGGGTCTGGGGCCAACGTCCTGACTTTC